The present T cell receptor beta chain was sequenced within a study of blood T cell repertoires in COVID-19. Looking at the study overall: From T cells, B-cell-depleted T cells, or PBMCs came the material, which was cDNA or gDNA.

Authors' data handling: Reference gene primer amplification in the assay estimated nucleated cell counts. Sequencing was performed with immunoSEQ multiplex PCR; in TCRdb, only in-frame clones are kept and a portion is missing. V and J calls and clone size follow that table, whereas D and trimming were derived from the DNA. The table includes about 230,000 clones, 75% to 85% detected once. Seattle patients were enrolled while actively infected and followed longitudinally. Trimming took off 0 bases at V and 8 bases at J, with 2 bases between the two ends. CDR3 length equals 11 residues. Germline CDR1 is SGDLS and CDR2 is YYNGEE. This clone turned up a few times.

Sequencing was carried out using peripheral blood. The V call is TRBV9, the J call TRBJ2-2; D gene uncertain. This sequence originates from a man over 45 with COVID-19, enrolled during active disease. CDR3 protein: CASSVAGELFF. The DNA for the CDR3 is TGTGCCAGCAGCGTAGCTGGGGAGCTGTTTTTT.